This T cell receptor beta chain is drawn from a study of monozygotic twins with inflammatory bowel disease (dated by TCRdb to between 2017 and 2020). About the study as a whole: In total, roughly 30 monozygotic twin pairs made up the full study: 19 Danish pairs, all IBD-discordant, plus nine German pairs, of which four were IBD-concordant and five were IBD-discordant. The search for disease-associated traits relied mainly on comparing, within discordant pairs, IBD patients with their genetically identical healthy co-twins. Each individual had, on average, about 151 000 unique TCRalpha sequences and 181 000 unique TCRbeta sequences available for analysis. General conclusions and limits of the study: Repertoire similarity did not differ between concordant and discordant twins, possibly due to limited statistical power. Compared with healthy twins, IBD patients shared fewer clonotypes with other individuals, and the difference was most pronounced in patients with signs of disease activity. Distinction between different T cell subtypes could not be achieved in the analysis. No single strong signal or clonotype linked to IBD turned up in the results, so the idea that one exists was not supported. Because patients were on differing immunosuppressive treatments, the repertoires may have picked up extra background noise and inter-individual variability. A decrease in TCRbeta repertoire diversity, as measured by inverse Simpson index, was observed in IBD patients compared with their healthy co-twins.

The cysteine opens and the phenylalanine closes a CDR3 of 11 amino acids. The nucleotide record is missing. The germline V gene specifies WSHSY as CDR1 and SAAADI as CDR2. The library was obtained by 5' RACE. The input for every TCR library was 3,500 to 4,500 ng of total RNA. For each sample, cDNA synthesis with SMARTScribe reverse transcriptase was split into eight separate reactions. Unique molecular identifiers containing a 6-nucleotide sample barcode were introduced through template switching during cDNA synthesis. TCRalpha and TCRbeta cDNA was amplified in two nested PCRs of around 15 and 9 cycles, and bead purification was carried out after each PCR. Before amplification, the cDNA was both treated with uracil DNA-glycosylase and purified with the QIAquick PCR purification kit. The second PCR added Illumina TruSeq-compatible adapters along with sample-specific barcodes. Library quality and concentration were assessed using TapeStation and Qubit, and approximately 5 ng of each library was pooled. Pooled libraries were sequenced on an Illumina HiSeq2500 single-index Rapid Run with 2 x 100 bp reads and custom sequencing primers. The paper's processing steps were these. UMI-based consensus assembly with MiGEC version 1.2.6 was used to correct PCR and sequencing errors. MiXCR version 2.1.1 was used for V(D)J alignment, clonotype assembly and CDR3 extraction. To normalise gene usage, clonotype sharing and MAIT/NKT TCR abundance, the top 1000, 10 000 and 20 000 clonotypes in each sample were analysed. After downsampling to 27 000 UMIs, diversity was calculated as the inverse Simpson index using the vegan R package. Paired Mann-Whitney U tests on discordant twin pairs were used, with Benjamini-Hochberg multiple-testing correction. TCRdb reprocessed the reads and provides one entry for every CDR3 protein sequence; no DNA is given. The V and J calls here are based on TCRdb, not the publication. The sample table gives some 440,000 distinct CDR3 sequences. The ten largest make up 2% to 3% of the sample.

From each donor, an approximately 2.4 ml peripheral blood sample was drawn into PAXgene tubes and stored at -80 degrees C. Without T cell sorting, total RNA was isolated from whole blood using the PAXgene blood miRNA kit on an automated QIAcube. Peripheral blood from monozygotic twin pairs concordant or discordant for inflammatory bowel disease was subjected to deep TCRalpha and TCRbeta repertoire profiling with unique molecular barcoding. For every twin pair, smoking habits were documented, and each individual was categorised as a current, former or never smoker. With regard to this clonotype: What antigen it recognizes has not been identified.

The receptor was isolated from a human donor with ulcerative colitis or Crohn's disease, or a healthy co-twin of an affected twin (not recorded which). The source material was blood. Here the chain combines TRBV10-2 and TRBJ1-4. The CDR3 protein sequence reads: CASQDREKLFF.